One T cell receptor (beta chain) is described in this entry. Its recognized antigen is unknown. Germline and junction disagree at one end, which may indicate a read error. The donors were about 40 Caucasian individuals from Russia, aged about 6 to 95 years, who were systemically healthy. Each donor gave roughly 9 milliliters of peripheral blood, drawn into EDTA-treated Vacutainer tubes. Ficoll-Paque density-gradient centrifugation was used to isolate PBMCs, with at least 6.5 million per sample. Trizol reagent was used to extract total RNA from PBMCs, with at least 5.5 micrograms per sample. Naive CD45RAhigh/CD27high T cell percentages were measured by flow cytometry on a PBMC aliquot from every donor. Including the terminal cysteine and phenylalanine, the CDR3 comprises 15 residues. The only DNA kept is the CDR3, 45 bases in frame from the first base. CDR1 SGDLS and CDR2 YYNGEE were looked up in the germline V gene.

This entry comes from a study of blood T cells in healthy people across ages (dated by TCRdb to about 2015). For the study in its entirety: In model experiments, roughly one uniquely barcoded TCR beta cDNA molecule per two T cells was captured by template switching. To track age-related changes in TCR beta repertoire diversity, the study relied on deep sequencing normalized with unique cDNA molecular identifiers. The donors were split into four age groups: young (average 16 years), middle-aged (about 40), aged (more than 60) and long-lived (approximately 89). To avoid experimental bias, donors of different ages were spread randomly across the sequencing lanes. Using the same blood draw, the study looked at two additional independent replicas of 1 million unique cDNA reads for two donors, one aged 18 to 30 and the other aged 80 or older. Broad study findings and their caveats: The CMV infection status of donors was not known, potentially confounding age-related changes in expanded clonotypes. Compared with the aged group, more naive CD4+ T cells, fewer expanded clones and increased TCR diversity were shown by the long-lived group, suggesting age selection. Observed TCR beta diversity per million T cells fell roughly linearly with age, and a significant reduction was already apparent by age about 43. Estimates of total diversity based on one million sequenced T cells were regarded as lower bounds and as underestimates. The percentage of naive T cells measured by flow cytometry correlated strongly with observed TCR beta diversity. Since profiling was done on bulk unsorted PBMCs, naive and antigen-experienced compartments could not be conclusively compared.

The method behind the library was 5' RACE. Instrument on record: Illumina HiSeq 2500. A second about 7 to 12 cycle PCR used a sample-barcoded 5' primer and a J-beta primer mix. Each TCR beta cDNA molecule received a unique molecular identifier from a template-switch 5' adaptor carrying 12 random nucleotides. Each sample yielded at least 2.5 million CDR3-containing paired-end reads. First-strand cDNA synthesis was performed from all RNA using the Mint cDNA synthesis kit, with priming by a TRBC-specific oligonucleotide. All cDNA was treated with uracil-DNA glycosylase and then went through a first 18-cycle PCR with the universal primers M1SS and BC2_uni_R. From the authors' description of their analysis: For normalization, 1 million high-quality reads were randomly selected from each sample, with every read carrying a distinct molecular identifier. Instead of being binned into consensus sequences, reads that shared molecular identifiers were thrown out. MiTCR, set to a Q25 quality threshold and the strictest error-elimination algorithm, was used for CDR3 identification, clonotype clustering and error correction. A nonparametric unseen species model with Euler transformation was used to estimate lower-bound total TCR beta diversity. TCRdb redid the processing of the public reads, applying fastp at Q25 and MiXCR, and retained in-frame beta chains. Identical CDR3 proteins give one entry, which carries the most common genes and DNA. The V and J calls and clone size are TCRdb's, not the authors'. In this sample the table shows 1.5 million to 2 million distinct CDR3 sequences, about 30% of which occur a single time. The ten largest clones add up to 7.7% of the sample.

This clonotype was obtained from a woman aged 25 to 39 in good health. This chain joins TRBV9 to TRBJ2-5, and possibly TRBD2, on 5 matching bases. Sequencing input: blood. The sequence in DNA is TGTGCCAGCAGCGTAGGAGGGAGCCGGGCGGAGATCCAGTACTTC. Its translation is CASSVGGSRAEIQYF.